The 15 T cell receptor beta chains below were found in one sample sequenced in a study of CD8 T cells in Susac syndrome. With random hexamers, reverse transcription was performed on about 0.5 to 1 ug of RNA. MiXCR, run by TCRdb on the immunoSEQ multiplex PCR reads, gives a single entry per CDR3 protein. The table shows about 140,000 distinct CDR3 sequences, with roughly 95% occurring only once. Sequences were obtained from CD4+ T cells from PBMCs. These receptors were collected from a human donor with multiple sclerosis.

The genes are TRBV3-1 and TRBJ1-5; D is unresolved. The germline V gene has CDR1 LGHDT and CDR2 YNNKEL (reference sequence). The germline V and J ends were trimmed by 0 bases and 9 bases, with 3 bases remaining between them. The CDR3 contains 11 residues. DNA for the CDR3: TGTGCCAGCAGCCAAGATGGGCCCCAGCATTTT. It is translated as CASSQDGPQHF.

This clonotype was observed a single time. The chain couples TRBV6-2 or TRBV6-3 to TRBJ2-5; possibly TRBD1 or TRBD2 for D (5 bases each). Trimming pared 10 bases from V and 4 bases from J, leaving 16 bases between. The CDR3 sequence is 13 residues long. Germline V CDR1 and CDR2: MNHEY, SVGEGT. The CDR3 sequence: CAKAARGGETQYF. As DNA, the CDR3 is TGTGCCAAGGCCGCGAGGGGCGGAGAGACCCAGTACTTC.

This rearrangement joins TRBV28 to TRBJ1-5; unclear D gene. Germline V gives CDR1 MDHEN, CDR2 SYDVKM. Trimming took 3 bases from V and 7 from J, leaving 7 bases between them. This CDR3 spans 12 amino acids. CDR3 DNA: TGTGCCAGCAGTTTTGAGTGGCAGCCCCAGCATTTT. Encoded protein: CASSFEWQPQHF.

This clonotype was counted a single time. V and J are TRBV9 and TRBJ2-7; D uncertain. The germline V gene has CDR1 SGDLS and CDR2 YYNGEE. The CDR3 is 15 residues long. Deletions cut 0 bases from V and 5 bases from J, with 15 bases between. This CDR3 reads CASSVEARPKDEQYF. In nucleotides, the CDR3 is TGTGCCAGCAGCGTAGAGGCGAGGCCAAAGGACGAGCAGTACTTC.

The V gene is TRBV30, the J gene TRBJ1-2; a weak D match, TRBD1 (5 bases). The CDR3 runs 15 residues. V was trimmed by 0 bases and J by 7 bases, leaving 18 bases between them. Germline values: CDR1 GTSNPN, CDR2 SVGIG (reference sequence). Here the CDR3 reads CAWSVRPAGTLGYTF. The CDR3, as DNA: TGTGCCTGGAGTGTACGTCCCGCAGGGACTCTTGGCTACACCTTC.

The V call is TRBV9, the J call TRBJ1-4, with D possibly TRBD1 on 5 matching bases. Per the germline V gene, CDR1 is SGDLS and CDR2 is YYNGEE. V was shortened by 1 base and J by 13 bases, with 23 bases between the two germline ends. This CDR3 is 16 amino acids long. Here the CDR3 reads CASSVLPQGRRVGLFF. DNA of the CDR3: TGTGCCAGCAGCGTACTCCCGCAGGGTCGACGTGTGGGACTGTTTTTT. Full variable domain (outside the CDR3, taken from reference TRBV9 and TRBJ1-4): DSGVTQTPKHLITATGQRVTLRCSPRSGDLSVYWYQQSLDQGLQFLIQYYNGEERAKGNILERFSAQQFPDLHSELNLSSLELGDSALYFCASSVLPQGRRVGLFFGSGTQLSVL.

The chain recombines TRBV19 with TRBJ1-1; D gene unclear. V lost 8 bases to trimming and J lost 1 base, with 11 bases between them. Germline CDR1 LNHDA, CDR2 SQIVND (reference sequence). The CDR3 covers 13 residues. CDR3 DNA sequence: TGTGCCAGTGCGGACGGACGGAACACTGAAGCTTTCTTT. It specifies CASADGRNTEAFF.

The chain employs TRBV29-1 and TRBJ2-7, with 10 bases that match TRBD2. CDR3 length: 14 residues. The V gene's germline CDR1 is SQVTM and CDR2 ANQGSEA. V lost 5 bases and J lost 5; bases outside the gene matches: 9. CDR3 sequence reads: CSVPRGTSVHEQYF. The CDR3 nucleotides are TGCAGCGTTCCAAGGGGGACTAGCGTCCACGAGCAGTACTTC.

The rearrangement joins TRBV10-3 to TRBJ2-7, with 8 bases matching TRBD1. The J segment lost 5 bases and the V segment lost 6 bases, leaving 9 bases of the junction unmatched. CDR1 is ENHRY, CDR2 SYGVKD, per germline. This CDR3 region has 14 residues. The DNA for the CDR3 is TGTGCCATCAGACCGTCGACAGGGGCCCACGAGCAGTACTTC. Protein sequence: CAIRPSTGAHEQYF.

This rearrangement joins TRBV2 to TRBJ1-1; 8 bases match TRBD1. The CDR3 runs 15 residues. The V gene's germline CDR1 is SNHLY and CDR2 FYNNEI. V trimming: 4 bases; J trimming: 1 base; junction bases outside the gene matches: 5. The chain's CDR3 is CASSGPGQGNTEAFF. CDR3 DNA sequence: TGTGCCAGCAGTGGCCCTGGACAGGGGAACACTGAAGCTTTCTTT.

The chain combines TRBV2 with TRBJ2-1; no definite D call. Trimming shortened V by 6 bases and J by 8 bases, and 14 bases separated the two germline ends. Germline-derived CDR1 and CDR2 are SNHLY and FYNNEI. This CDR3 has 13 residues. The CDR3 is CASRDPGADEQFF. The CDR3 bases are TGTGCCAGCAGGGACCCGGGTGCCGATGAGCAGTTCTTC. Together with reference TRBV2 and TRBJ2-1, the CDR3 gives the full variable domain: EPEVTQTPSHQVTQMGQEVILRCVPISNHLYFYWYRQILGQKVEFLVSFYNNEISEKSEIFDDQFSVERPDGSNFTLKIRSTKLEDSAMYFCASRDPGADEQFFGPGTRLTVL.

The rearrangement links TRBV3-1 to TRBJ2-5; D is ambiguous. Trimming took off 6 bases at V and 0 bases at J, with 11 bases between the two ends. CDR3 length: 14 residues. The germline CDR1 and CDR2 sequences are LGHDT and YNNKEL (reference sequence). DNA of the CDR3: TGTGCCAGCAGACAGCACGGTTACCAAGAGACCCAGTACTTC. Encoded protein: CASRQHGYQETQYF.

The V gene is TRBV4-1, the J gene TRBJ2-5, with no clear D. The CDR3 covers 15 residues. From germline, CDR1 is MGHRA and CDR2 YSYEKL. V was trimmed by 0 bases and J by 1 base, leaving 9 bases between them. CDR3 bases: TGCGCCAGCAGCCAAGACTCTGCGCCCCAAGAGACCCAGTACTTC. The encoded protein is CASSQDSAPQETQYF.

The chain is built from TRBV20-1 and TRBJ1-5, with D maybe TRBD1 (6 bases). From germline, CDR1 is DFQATT and CDR2 SNEGSKA (reference sequence). V lost 3 bases, J lost 5 bases, and 11 bases lay in between. The CDR3 is 13 residues long. The CDR3 DNA reads as TGCAGTGCTAGTCAGGGGTTGGATCAGCCCCAGCATTTT. This encodes CSASQGLDQPQHF.

The sample holds one count of this clonotype. This chain uses TRBV29-1 with TRBJ2-3; tentative D call: TRBD2 (6 bases). The CDR3 totals 15 residues. The germline V and J ends were trimmed by 6 bases and 0 bases, with 16 bases remaining between them. Germline values: CDR1 SQVTM, CDR2 ANQGSEA. Written as DNA, the CDR3 is TGCAGCGTCGCACAGGAGGGTAGGAGCACAGATACGCAGTATTTT. Its translation is CSVAQEGRSTDTQYF.